One sample yielded the 14 T cell receptor beta chains listed below, sequenced in a study of early T cells in non-severe SARS-CoV-2 infection (dated by TCRdb to the early 2020s). Libraries were built with 5' RACE. Sequencing relied on a NextSeq 500. TCRdb trimmed the raw reads at Q25, called clones with MiXCR and kept productive beta chains. Under each unique CDR3 protein, matching rows form one entry showing the most common genes and DNA. Present in this sample are 35,000 to 40,000 distinct CDR3 sequences, 5.8% of which were seen just once. Jointly, the top ten make up 7.6% of the sample. The sequenced sample was whole blood. Receptors originate from an adult who was a healthcare worker with PCR-confirmed SARS-CoV-2 infection or an uninfected control (not recorded which).

This clonotype has a count of ten or more. V and J are TRBV6-1 and TRBJ2-7; D perhaps matches TRBD1 (6 bases). The CDR3 extends over 15 amino acids. The germline gives CDR1 MNHNS, CDR2 SASEGT. Trimming left V 7 bases short and J 4 bases short, with 20 bases between. CDR3 sequence reads: CASTGRTGLLYEQYF. The CDR3 bases are TGTGCCAGCACCGGACGAACAGGGTTATTATACGAGCAGTACTTC.

Of note for this clonotype: This may be a read error: a much more frequent sequence differs by one nucleotide. The CDR3 does not end in the conserved phenylalanine or tryptophan, so this is likely a read error. The chain employs TRBV10-2 and TRBJ2-7; 10 bases agree with TRBD1. Germline CDR1 WSHSY, CDR2 SAAADI. The CDR3 length is 12 residues. Trimming removed 8 bases from V and 3 bases from J; junction bases left unmatched: 1. As DNA, the CDR3 is TGCGCCAGCGGGGACAGGGGCTACGAGCAGTACTCC. Protein product: CASGDRGYEQYS.

This clonotype was picked up many times. The junction differs from germline at one of its ends, possibly a read error. V gene TRBV3-1 combines with J gene TRBJ2-7, with 11 bases fitting TRBD1. The germline V gene encodes CDR1 LGHDT and CDR2 YNNKEL (reference sequence). The CDR3 is 19 residues long. In DNA form, the CDR3 reads TGTGCCAGCAGCGAAGATCTAAGGACAGGGGGCGGAAAGGCCTACGAGCAGTACTTC. It specifies CASSEDLRTGGGKAYEQYF.

By its share, this clonotype is medium-sized. The chain joins TRBV7-2 to TRBJ2-1; D could derive from TRBD1 or TRBD2 (5 bases each). CDR1 SGHTA and CDR2 FQGNSA come from the germline V gene. This CDR3 comprises 12 residues. With 3 bases removed from V and 6 bases from J, the gap between germline ends came to 6 bases. As DNA, the CDR3 is TGTGCCAGCAGCTTGAGGGGCAATGAGCAGTTCTTC. Encoded protein: CASSLRGNEQFF.

This clonotype has a count of ten or more. The rearrangement joins TRBV3-1 to TRBJ2-1; D perhaps matches TRBD1 (7 bases). Germline CDR1 and CDR2: LGHDT and YNNKEL (reference sequence). Trimming stripped 1 base from V and 3 bases from J, with 22 bases between. The CDR3 totals 19 residues. The chain's CDR3 is CASSQAETNRGLFYNEQFF. DNA of the CDR3: TGTGCCAGCAGCCAAGCAGAAACAAACAGGGGACTTTTCTACAATGAGCAGTTCTTC.

In DNA, the CDR3 is TGCAGTGCCCAGAGCCCGGAAGGCGGGTACCAAGAGACCCAGTACTTC. Its translation: CSAQSPEGGYQETQYF. This chain connects TRBV20-1 to TRBJ2-5, with D tentatively TRBD2 (5 bases). V dropped 6 bases and J dropped 0 bases, with 20 bases sitting between them. Germline-derived CDR1 and CDR2 are DFQATT and SNEGSKA (reference sequence). This CDR3 comprises 16 residues.

This clonotype was observed a handful of times. V and J are TRBV7-9 and TRBJ1-2; D is uncertain. With 0 bases removed from V and 3 bases from J, the gap between germline ends came to 8 bases. The length of the CDR3 is 14 residues. Germline-derived CDR1 and CDR2 are SEHNR and FQNEAQ (reference sequence). The CDR3 nucleotides are TGTGCCAGCAGCTTAGCAGGAATCGACTATGGCTACACCTTC. It is translated as CASSLAGIDYGYTF.

Written as DNA, the CDR3 is TGTGCCACCGGGCAGGGCCAGGAAAAAGAGACCCAGTACTTC. This translates into CATGQGQEKETQYF. The rearrangement joins TRBV28 to TRBJ2-5; maybe TRBD1 (5 bases). The CDR3 extends over 14 amino acids. Germline CDR1 reads MDHEN; CDR2 reads SYDVKM. Trimming stripped 10 bases from V and 3 bases from J, with 18 bases between.

In this sample, this clonotype turned up many times. The chain employs TRBV12-3 or TRBV12-4 and TRBJ1-2; 9 bases are a match to TRBD1. This CDR3 has 12 residues. V was clipped by 4 bases and J by 8 bases; unmatched bases: 2. The DNA of the CDR3 is TGTGCCAGCAGTTGGGGGACAGGGGGCTACACCTTC. Translated: CASSWGTGGYTF.

This clonotype was seen repeatedly, ten times or more. The chain employs TRBV29-1 and TRBJ1-1; D gene uncertain. V lost 3 bases and J lost 14, with 22 bases in between. The CDR3 sequence is 13 residues long. Germline V gene data show CDR1 as SQVTM and CDR2 as ANQGSEA. CDR3 residues: CSVDSRAGRGSFF. CDR3 DNA sequence: TGCAGCGTTGATTCACGGGCAGGCCGGGGATCATTCTTT.

At least ten counts were recorded for this clonotype. The chain has TRBV7-2 and TRBJ1-1; D perhaps matches TRBD1 (5 bases). Germline-derived CDR1 and CDR2 are SGHTA and FQGNSA. The CDR3 length is 14 residues. Trimming removed 5 bases at V and 5 bases at J, with 15 bases between. The chain's CDR3 is CASSTGPKGTEAFF. The CDR3 DNA sequence: TGTGCCAGCAGCACCGGACCCAAGGGGACTGAAGCTTTCTTT.

This clonotype was observed at least ten times. The chain combines TRBV7-2 with TRBJ2-3, with 8 bases identical to TRBD2. V was pared by 5 bases and J by 5 bases, with 3 bases of the junction left unmatched. The CDR3 has 13 residues. Germline CDR1 SGHTA, CDR2 FQGNSA. The CDR3 nucleotides are TGTGCCAGCAGCGGTGCGGGGGGAGATACGCAGTATTTT. This sequence encodes CASSGAGGDTQYF.

The sample holds many counts of this clonotype. This rearrangement joins TRBV9 to TRBJ2-3, with 14 bases lining up with TRBD2. The V and J ends lost 3 bases and 0 bases, in that order; junction bases with no gene match: 12. Germline lookup yields CDR1 SGDLS and CDR2 YYNGEE. The CDR3 has 20 residues. The DNA for the CDR3 is TGTGCCAGCAGCGGACTCCCTGGGACTAGCGGGGGCCCTAGCACAGATACGCAGTATTTT. This codes for CASSGLPGTSGGPSTDTQYF. Together with reference TRBV9 and TRBJ2-3, the CDR3 gives the full variable domain: DSGVTQTPKHLITATGQRVTLRCSPRSGDLSVYWYQQSLDQGLQFLIQYYNGEERAKGNILERFSAQQFPDLHSELNLSSLELGDSALYFCASSGLPGTSGGPSTDTQYFGPGTRLTVL.

This clonotype has ten or more counts. V and J are TRBV7-2 and TRBJ1-2; D might be TRBD1 (5 bases). Germline CDR1 SGHTA, CDR2 FQGNSA. The ends were cut back, 3 bases at V and 8 bases at J, with 7 bases in the middle. The CDR3 totals 11 residues. Here the CDR3 reads CASSFRGGYTF. CDR3 in DNA: TGTGCCAGCAGCTTCCGGGGCGGCTACACCTTC.